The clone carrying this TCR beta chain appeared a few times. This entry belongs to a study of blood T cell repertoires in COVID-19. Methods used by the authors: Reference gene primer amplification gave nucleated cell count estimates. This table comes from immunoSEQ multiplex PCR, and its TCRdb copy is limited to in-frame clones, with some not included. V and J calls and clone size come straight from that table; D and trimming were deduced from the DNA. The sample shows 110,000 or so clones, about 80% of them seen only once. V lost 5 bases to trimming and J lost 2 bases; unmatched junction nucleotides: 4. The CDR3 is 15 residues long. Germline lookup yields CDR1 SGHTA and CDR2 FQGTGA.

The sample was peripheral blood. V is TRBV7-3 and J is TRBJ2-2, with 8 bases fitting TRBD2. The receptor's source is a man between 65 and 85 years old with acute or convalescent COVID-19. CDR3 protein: CASSRGGFNTGELFF. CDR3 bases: TGTGCCAGCAGCCGGGGGGGCTTCAACACCGGGGAGCTGTTTTTT.